This T cell receptor (beta chain) emerged from a study of blood T cell repertoires in COVID-19. About the study: The United States, Italy and Spain were the sources of the acute and convalescent COVID-19 samples. PBMCs, B-cell-depleted T cells, or T cells were the source of the cDNA or gDNA that made up the material.

Original methodology: By means of reference gene primer amplification, nucleated cell counts were estimated. Libraries were prepared by immunoSEQ multiplex PCR; TCRdb keeps only in-frame clonotypes and omits some of them. The V and J calls and the clone size are those of that table, but D and trimming were determined from the DNA. The repertoire holds some 250,000 clones, with 70% to 90% as singletons. Patients in Seattle were enrolled during active infection, then followed longitudinally. The length of the CDR3 is 18 residues. With 3 bases removed from V and 1 base from J, the gap between germline ends came to 22 bases. Germline V CDR1 and CDR2: SGHRS, YFSETQ.

Source material: peripheral blood. This TCR derives from a woman aged 55 to 70 with COVID-19, enrolled during active disease. This rearrangement joins TRBV5-1 to TRBJ1-1; possibly TRBD1 for D (5 bases). The CDR3 reads CASSSTHGPKGANTEAFF. The CDR3 nucleotides read TGCGCCAGCAGCTCAACACACGGGCCGAAAGGGGCGAACACTGAAGCTTTCTTT.